This T cell receptor beta chain was found in a study of OX40 agonist ivuxolimab in advanced cancers. The CDR3 spans 14 residues. The germline V and J ends were trimmed by 5 bases and 6 bases, with 11 bases remaining between them. Per germline, CDR1 SGHTA and CDR2 FQGTGA. About this clone: Its antigen remains unidentified.

Study-wide results and limits: Expanded clones belonging to CD8+ T cells outnumbered, on average, those of CD4+.

TCRdb keeps only in-frame clones here, not all; method: immunoSEQ multiplex PCR. This table has about 140,000 clones, around 93% appearing once. The chain employs TRBV7-3 and TRBJ1-6, with D possibly being TRBD1 (5 bases). Sequenced material: CD4+ or CD8+ T cells sorted from blood, taken in a trial of the OX40 agonist ivuxolimab. The TCR comes from an adult with an advanced solid tumor such as melanoma, head and neck, liver or kidney cancer. This chain's CDR3 is CASSHGTVNSPLHF. CDR3 nucleotides: TGTGCCAGCAGCCATGGGACGGTTAATTCACCCCTCCACTTT.